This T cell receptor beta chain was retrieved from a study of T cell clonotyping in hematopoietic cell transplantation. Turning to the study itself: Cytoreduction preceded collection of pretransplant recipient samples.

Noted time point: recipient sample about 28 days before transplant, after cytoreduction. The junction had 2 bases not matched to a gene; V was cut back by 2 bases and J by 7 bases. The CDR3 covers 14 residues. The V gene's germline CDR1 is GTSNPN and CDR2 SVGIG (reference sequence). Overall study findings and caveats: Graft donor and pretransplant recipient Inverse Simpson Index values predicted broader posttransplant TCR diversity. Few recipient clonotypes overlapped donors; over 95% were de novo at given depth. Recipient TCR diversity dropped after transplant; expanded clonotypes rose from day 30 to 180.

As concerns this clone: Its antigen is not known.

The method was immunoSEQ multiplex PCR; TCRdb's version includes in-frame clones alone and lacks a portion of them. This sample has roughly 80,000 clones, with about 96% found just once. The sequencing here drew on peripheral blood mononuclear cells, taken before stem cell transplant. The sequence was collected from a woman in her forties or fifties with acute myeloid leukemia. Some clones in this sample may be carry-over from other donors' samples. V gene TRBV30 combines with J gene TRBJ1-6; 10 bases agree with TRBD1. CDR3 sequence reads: CAWSRTGGNSPLHF. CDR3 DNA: TGTGCCTGGAGTAGGACAGGGGGGAATTCACCCCTCCACTTT.